These 18 T cell receptor beta chains were sequenced from one sample in a study of blood T cell repertoires in COVID-19. Measured with immunoSEQ multiplex PCR; TCRdb has only the in-frame clones, and not every one. Of 180,000 or so clones listed, roughly 89% are singletons. The sample consisted of peripheral blood. Receptor source: a man aged 35-49 years with acute or convalescent COVID-19.

Regarding this clone: An end of the junction differs from the germline gene, which may be a read error. The chain is built from TRBV7-7 and TRBJ2-1; unclear D gene. CDR3 size: 13 residues. Germline V gene sequence: CDR1 SSHAT, CDR2 FNYEAQ (reference sequence). As DNA, the CDR3 is TGTGCTAGCAGCTTAGAATCTAGCAATGAGCAGTTCTTC. It codes for CASSLESSNEQFF.

The chain links TRBV4-3 to TRBJ2-3, with 8 bases fitting TRBD2. The CDR3 contains 17 residues. Trimming removed 0 bases from V and 0 bases from J; junction bases left unmatched: 5. Per germline, CDR1 LGHNA and CDR2 YSLEER. CDR3 region: CASSQDPPSGSTDTQYF. In nucleotides, the CDR3 is TGCGCCAGCAGCCAAGATCCCCCTAGCGGGAGCACAGATACGCAGTATTTT.

V gene TRBV7-2 combines with J gene TRBJ2-7; TRBD1 matches 9 bases. Trimming took 0 bases from V and 6 from J; bases not matched to a gene: 3. Germline CDR1 reads SGHTA; CDR2 reads FQGNSA. The CDR3 runs to 14 residues. The CDR3 nucleotides are TGTGCCAGCAGCTTAGCCCGGACAGGGGCCGAGCAGTACTTC. Translated: CASSLARTGAEQYF.

The rearrangement joins TRBV3-1 (or the pseudogene TRBV3-2) to TRBJ2-6; D gene ambiguous. This CDR3 has 14 amino acids. Germline CDR1 and CDR2: LGHDT and YNNKEL (reference sequence). The ends were cut back, 4 bases at V and 4 bases at J, with 8 bases in the middle. The CDR3 DNA reads TGTGCCAGCAGCCCCATTCCAGGGGCCAACGTCCTGACTTTC. This codes for CASSPIPGANVLTF.

The V call is TRBV7-3, the J call TRBJ2-1, with D possibly matching TRBD2 (5 bases). Germline V gene lookup returns CDR1 SGHTA and CDR2 FQGTGA. This CDR3 is built from 16 residues. The ends were cut back, 5 bases at V and 7 bases at J, with 21 bases in the middle. CDR3 nucleotide sequence: TGTGCCAGCAGCACCCATCCCGGAATTTCGGGAAATGAGCAGTTCTTC. This gives the protein CASSTHPGISGNEQFF.

This chain links TRBV4-2 with TRBJ2-1, with TRBD2 matching over 9 bases. Germline V gives CDR1 LGHNA, CDR2 YNFKEQ. CDR3 length: 20 residues. The ends lost 0 bases at V and 0 bases at J; junction bases unmatched: 12. The CDR3 spells CASSQDSNSGGLSSYNEQFF. The DNA for the CDR3 is TGTGCCAGCAGCCAAGATAGTAATAGCGGGGGCCTGAGCTCCTACAATGAGCAGTTCTTC.

This chain uses TRBV6-2 or TRBV6-3 with TRBJ1-1; D perhaps matches TRBD1 (5 bases). The V end was cut by 4 bases, the J end by 6 bases, with 15 bases between. The V gene's germline CDR1 is MNHEY and CDR2 SVGEGT. The CDR3 is 14 residues long. The CDR3 DNA reads TGTGCCAGCAGTTCCGCAGGGTCTAGGGCTGAAGCTTTCTTT. Translated, it gives CASSSAGSRAEAFF.

This clone has just one count. The rearrangement links TRBV6-6 to TRBJ2-5, with 9 bases matching TRBD2. CDR1 and CDR2 from the germline V gene are MNHNY and SVGAGI (reference sequence). This CDR3 has 16 amino acids. V lost 2 bases, J lost 2 bases, and 6 bases stayed unmatched. The CDR3 DNA reads as TGTGCCAGCAGTTACGCGGTAGCGGGGGATCAAGAGACCCAGTACTTC. It encodes CASSYAVAGDQETQYF.

The chain employs TRBV27 and TRBJ1-5; D is possibly TRBD1 (5 bases). The CDR3 is made up of 17 amino acids. V lost 4 bases and J lost 3, with 19 bases in between. Germline V gene sequence: CDR1 MNHEY, CDR2 SMNVEV (reference sequence). The chain's CDR3 is CASSSFSSGLPNQPQHF. The CDR3 DNA sequence: TGTGCCAGCAGTTCCTTTTCGTCAGGGCTCCCCAATCAGCCCCAGCATTTT.

In this sample, this clone turned up a few times. This chain uses TRBV2 with TRBJ2-3; D is perhaps TRBD2 (7 bases). The CDR3 runs 15 residues. V lost 2 bases to trimming and J lost 2 bases, with 11 bases between them. Germline V gene data show CDR1 as SNHLY and CDR2 as FYNNEI. Here the CDR3 reads CASSERGGITDTQYF. For the CDR3, the DNA is TGTGCCAGCAGTGAAAGGGGGGGAATCACAGATACGCAGTATTTT.

The chain links TRBV6-5 to TRBJ1-4; 9 positions match TRBD1. The germline CDR1 and CDR2 sequences are MNHEY and SVGAGI. J was trimmed by 16 bases and V by 6 bases; bases with no gene match: 6. This CDR3 contains 11 residues. Written as DNA, the CDR3 is TGTGCCAGCAGGGCCGGGACAGGGAAGTTTTTT. This translates into CASRAGTGKFF.

The chain couples TRBV7-9 to TRBJ2-6; TRBD1 is a possible D gene (5 bases). V dropped 6 bases and J dropped 0 bases, with 15 bases sitting between them. The CDR3 is made up of 17 amino acids. Germline lookup yields CDR1 SEHNR and CDR2 FQNEAQ (reference sequence). The CDR3 DNA is TGTGCCAGCAGTACGGCAGGGCCAATCTCTGGGGCCAACGTCCTGACTTTC. Protein: CASSTAGPISGANVLTF.

This clone has at least ten counts. The chain is built from TRBV5-6 and TRBJ1-6; TRBD1 is a possible D gene (5 bases). Germline values: CDR1 SGHDT, CDR2 YYEEEE. The V end lost 1 base, the J end lost 5 bases, and 22 bases lay between the germline ends. The CDR3 consists of 19 residues. The CDR3 DNA is TGTGCCAGCAGCTTGTTTGGGACTTTCGATTGGGGGGATAATTCACCCCTCCACTTT. Its protein product is CASSLFGTFDWGDNSPLHF.

The gene calls are TRBV4-1 and TRBJ2-5, with D maybe TRBD1 (6 bases). CDR1 MGHRA and CDR2 YSYEKL come from the germline V gene. CDR3 length equals 15 residues. V shed 1 base and J shed 6 bases, with 15 bases lying between them. As DNA, the CDR3 is TGCGCCAGCAGCCAAGCGGGACAACTAATAAAGACCCAGTACTTC. Residues: CASSQAGQLIKTQYF.

This chain uses TRBV25-1 with TRBJ1-2, with 8 nucleotides matching TRBD1. Looked up from germline, CDR1 is MGHDK and CDR2 is SYGVNS. V was pared by 2 bases and J by 4 bases, with 6 bases of the junction left unmatched. The CDR3 spans 15 residues. The CDR3 spells CASSEGQGALYGYTF. CDR3 in DNA: TGTGCCAGCAGTGAAGGGCAGGGGGCCCTCTATGGCTACACCTTC.

DNA for the CDR3: TGTGCCAGTAGCCTTCCGCAGGGCTCGAACACTGAAGCTTTCTTT. Protein sequence: CASSLPQGSNTEAFF. The chain recombines TRBV19 with TRBJ1-1, with D perhaps TRBD1 (5 bases). This CDR3 has 15 residues. From germline, CDR1 is LNHDA and CDR2 SQIVND (reference sequence). V shed 6 bases and J shed 1 base, with 15 bases lying between them.

The genes are TRBV9 and TRBJ2-1; 11 positions agree with TRBD2. The length of the CDR3 is 15 residues. Germline values: CDR1 SGDLS, CDR2 YYNGEE. J gave up 8 bases and V 4 bases, and 8 bases lay outside the gene matches. The CDR3 spells CASSSSGGAMDEQFF. The DNA of the CDR3 is TGTGCCAGCAGCAGTAGCGGGGGGGCCATGGATGAGCAGTTCTTC.

Concerning this clone: At one end, the junction sequence differs from germline, possibly due to a read error. The rearrangement uses TRBV2 and TRBJ2-1, with 10 bases that match TRBD2. CDR3 length: 14 residues. Germline V CDR1 and CDR2: SNHLY, FYNNEI. CDR3 nucleotides: TGTGCCAGCAGTGAACGGACTAGCGGACTACCTGGGGTCTTC. This translates into CASSERTSGLPGVF.